These 19 T cell receptor beta chains came from one sample sequenced in a study of immune heterogeneity within non-small cell lung tumors. The TCR beta CDR3 region underwent multiplex PCR amplification with 32 V and 13 J primers. MiXCR was run by TCRdb on the multiplex PCR reads, yielding one entry per CDR3 protein. In the table there are 20,000 to 25,000 distinct CDR3 sequences, approximately 30% of which are singletons. Bulk tumor gDNA, roughly 600 ng per sample, served as the TCR template. Several biopsies per primary tumor, spaced far apart, were taken during surgery. Curative surgery was performed on patients who had untreated, newly diagnosed non-small cell lung cancer. The sample consisted of lung tumor tissue. The receptors derive from a man aged 35-49 years with non-small cell lung cancer.

The table lists this clonotype with a few counts. The gene calls are TRBV27 and TRBJ2-2; possible D gene TRBD2, 6 bases. CDR1 is MNHEY, CDR2 SMNVEV, per germline (reference sequence). V was pared by 6 bases and J by 4 bases, with 15 bases between. This CDR3 comprises 15 residues. For the CDR3, the DNA is TGTGCCAGCAGGCGGGCAGGAGCGGGCACCGGGGAGCTGTTTTTT. Amino acids: CASRRAGAGTGELFF.

This clonotype occurred many times. The chain joins TRBV19 to TRBJ1-1; D is unresolved. V was trimmed by 4 bases and J by 0 bases, leaving 12 bases between them. The CDR3 runs to 15 residues. Germline CDR1 LNHDA, CDR2 SQIVND (reference sequence). CDR3 DNA: TGTGCCAGTAGTAGGGGTGGTTTTGTGAACACTGAAGCTTTCTTT. Translating it yields CASSRGGFVNTEAFF.

This clonotype was seen repeatedly, ten times or more. The chain recombines TRBV6-1 with TRBJ2-3; D not resolved. The V end was cut by 0 bases, the J end by 12 bases, with 10 bases between. Germline assignment: CDR1 MNHNS and CDR2 SASEGT. This CDR3 comprises 12 residues. CDR3 DNA sequence: TGTGCCAGCAGTGAAGCAGGAAGGTCTCAGTATTTT. It translates to CASSEAGRSQYF.

The J gene is TRBJ2-5, the V gene TRBV10-2; D gene ambiguous. CDR1 is WSHSY, CDR2 SAAADI, per germline. The CDR3 sequence is 14 residues long. The V end was cut by 6 bases, the J end by 5 bases, with 16 bases between. DNA for the CDR3: TGCGCCAGCAGCGGTTCGGTGACTGGGGAGACCCAGTACTTC. Translation: CASSGSVTGETQYF.

This clonotype was counted ten times or more. This chain uses TRBV2 with TRBJ2-7, with D hard to call. The CDR3 is made up of 10 amino acids. V was cut by 4 bases and J by 10 bases, with 8 bases left in between. Germline values: CDR1 SNHLY, CDR2 FYNNEI. CDR3 sequence reads: CASSGGDQYF. The CDR3 DNA is TGTGCCAGCAGTGGAGGAGACCAGTACTTC.

This clonotype was seen ten or more times. V usage is TRBV10-3 and J usage is TRBJ2-3, with a possible D match to TRBD1 (5 bases). The germline V and J ends were trimmed by 2 bases and 3 bases, with 12 bases remaining between them. This CDR3 is built from 15 residues. The germline V gene has CDR1 ENHRY and CDR2 SYGVKD. CDR3 protein: CAISEPKGQTDTQYF. As DNA, the CDR3 is TGTGCCATCAGTGAGCCTAAGGGGCAGACAGATACGCAGTATTTT.

This clonotype was found many times. V gene TRBV28 combines with J gene TRBJ2-1; 11 bases map to TRBD2. The CDR3 extends over 17 amino acids. V lost 3 bases, J lost 8 bases, and 12 bases stayed unmatched. CDR1 MDHEN and CDR2 SYDVKM come from the germline V gene. This chain's CDR3 is CASSLLELAGGIYEQFF. The CDR3, as DNA: TGTGCCAGCAGTTTGCTCGAGTTAGCGGGAGGGATCTATGAGCAGTTCTTC.

This clonotype was counted many times. The J gene is TRBJ1-6, the V gene TRBV12-3 or TRBV12-4; D uncertain. The CDR3 is 14 residues long. V gave up 1 base and J gave up 8 bases, with 9 bases separating them. This chain's CDR3 is CASSLEQSYSPLHF. CDR3 bases: TGTGCCAGCAGTTTAGAACAAAGTTATTCACCCCTCCACTTT.

A remark on this clonotype: One end of the junction does not line up with germline, which may come from a read error. The rearrangement uses TRBV27 and TRBJ2-7, with D perhaps matching TRBD1 (5 bases). Germline V gene data show CDR1 as MNHEY and CDR2 as SMNVEV (reference sequence). The CDR3 has 14 amino acids. The DNA of the CDR3 is TGTGCCAGCAGTTTGGGGCTAGGGTACTACGGGCAGTACTTC. This translates into CASSLGLGYYGQYF.

Note on this clonotype: A clone one base away is much larger, so this may be a read error. The rearrangement uses TRBV27 and TRBJ2-1; 13 bases match TRBD2. The CDR3 runs 15 residues. Per germline, CDR1 MNHEY and CDR2 SMNVEV (reference sequence). CDR3 DNA sequence: TGTGCCAGCAGTGCCGGACTAGCGGGAGTCAGTGAGCGGTTCTTC. Residues: CASSAGLAGVSERFF.

For this clonotype: This could be a read error, since a much larger clone is one nucleotide away. This chain links TRBV28 with TRBJ2-1; perhaps D is TRBD1 or TRBD2 (6 bases each). Germline V lookup: CDR1 MDHEN, CDR2 SYDVKM. This CDR3 is 15 amino acids long. CDR3 DNA: TGTGCCGGACAGTATGGCGGGGCGCTCGACAATGAGCAGCTCTTC. As protein: CAGQYGGALDNEQLF.

The table lists this clonotype with a few counts. J is TRBJ1-1 and V is TRBV9; D ambiguous. The germline V and J ends were trimmed by 0 bases and 1 base, with 7 bases remaining between them. CDR1 is SGDLS, CDR2 YYNGEE, per germline. The CDR3 extends over 14 amino acids. This CDR3 reads CASSVAPENTEAFF. The CDR3 nucleotides are TGTGCCAGCAGCGTAGCTCCAGAGAACACTGAAGCTTTCTTT.

A remark on this clonotype: Since a much larger clone is just one base distant, this may be a read error. The chain couples TRBV9 to TRBJ2-5; D perhaps matches TRBD2 (5 bases). The length of the CDR3 is 15 residues. Looked up from germline, CDR1 is SGDLS and CDR2 is YYNGEE. The CDR3 nucleotides read TGTGCCAGCAGCGTAGGATGGGGTCGGGAAGAGACCCAGTGCTTC. Translating gives CASSVGWGREETQCF. Drawing the rest from reference TRBV9 and TRBJ2-5, the complete variable domain is DSGVTQTPKHLITATGQRVTLRCSPRSGDLSVYWYQQSLDQGLQFLIQYYNGEERAKGNILERFSAQQFPDLHSELNLSSLELGDSALYFCASSVGWGREETQCFGPGTRLLVL.

Concerning this clonotype itself: Possible read error: a much larger clone is one base away. The chain couples TRBV5-1 to TRBJ2-1; D is perhaps TRBD1 (5 bases). This CDR3 region has 14 residues. The germline V gene encodes CDR1 SGHRS and CDR2 YFSETQ. Trimming removed 0 bases from V and 10 bases from J, with 14 bases in between. Here the CDR3 reads CASSLAGQGGEQFF. DNA for the CDR3: TGCGCCAGCAGCTTGGCCGGGCAGGGTGGCGAGCAGTTCTTC.

This clonotype was found many times. The genes are TRBV20-1 and TRBJ1-1, with 10 bases aligning to TRBD1. J was trimmed by 10 bases and V by 0 bases; bases with no gene match: 11. This CDR3 contains 15 residues. Germline CDR1 is DFQATT and CDR2 is SNEGSKA (reference sequence). The CDR3: CSAREAGTGVQVAFF. The CDR3 DNA reads as TGCAGTGCTAGAGAAGCGGGGACAGGGGTTCAGGTAGCTTTCTTT.

This clonotype was counted at least ten times. This chain's CDR3 is CSARDGRTYEQYF. The DNA of the CDR3 is TGCAGTGCTAGAGACGGGAGAACCTACGAGCAGTACTTC. The chain employs TRBV20-1 and TRBJ2-7, with D possibly TRBD2 on 6 matching bases. V shed 0 bases and J shed 2 bases, with 8 bases lying between them. The germline V gene has CDR1 DFQATT and CDR2 SNEGSKA (reference sequence). The CDR3 is 13 residues long.

The rearrangement uses TRBV20-1 and TRBJ1-5, with D hard to call. Germline loops: CDR1 DFQATT, CDR2 SNEGSKA (reference sequence). V lost 2 bases and J lost 4, with 15 bases in between. This CDR3 has 15 amino acids. Here the CDR3 DNA reads TGCAGTGCTAGACGAGGATCTGAGGGAAATCAGCCCCAGCATTTT. It encodes CSARRGSEGNQPQHF.

Worth noting for this clonotype: The conserved phenylalanine or tryptophan is not found at the CDR3 terminus, so this likely reflects a read error. CDR3 residues: CSAKGPIISPHEQYS. The DNA of the CDR3 is TGCAGTGCTAAAGGCCCCATAATATCCCCCCACGAGCAGTACTCC. This rearrangement joins TRBV20-1 to TRBJ2-7; no clear D gene. Germline V lookup: CDR1 DFQATT, CDR2 SNEGSKA (reference sequence). The CDR3 totals 15 residues. Trimming left V 4 bases short and J 5 bases short, with 21 bases between.

This clonotype was picked up a small number of times. The CDR3: CSAVQPGQGAEGYTF. CDR3 sequence (DNA): TGCAGTGCTGTTCAGCCGGGACAGGGGGCGGAGGGCTACACCTTC. This rearrangement joins TRBV20-1 to TRBJ1-2, with TRBD1 matching 12 bases. The germline V gene encodes CDR1 DFQATT and CDR2 SNEGSKA (reference sequence). V shed 5 bases, J shed 8 bases, and the junction held 12 bases outside the gene matches. The CDR3 is 15 residues long.